This T cell receptor beta chain was obtained from a study of shared clonotypes between healthy human individuals. Germline V gene lookup returns CDR1 MNHEY and CDR2 SMNVEV (reference sequence). V was pared by 6 bases and J by 10 bases, with 14 bases of the junction left unmatched. The CDR3 is 14 amino acids. Data came from immunoSEQ multiplex PCR; TCRdb stores just in-frame clones and leaves some out. This table has more than 400,000 clones, around four fifths appearing once. The material sequenced was PBMCs. The chain joins TRBV27 to TRBJ1-2; 7 bases agree with TRBD1. The sequence was collected from a woman aged 40 to 49 in good health. Some clones in this sample may be carry-over from other donors' samples. The CDR3 nucleotides read TGTGCCAGCAGGAGGTTCGGGACAGACAAAGACTACACCTTC. As protein: CASRRFGTDKDYTF.